The entry below describes one T cell receptor (beta chain). The data were obtained in a study of low-dose radiotherapy and immunotherapy resistance in tumors. As for the study in general: Treatment of Cohort 2 consisted of 1 Gy per fraction every two weeks, amounting to 13 Gy over 26 weeks. Aspirin was taken orally at 300 mg daily by patients, and this continued for four cycles from cycle 1 day 1.

cDNA synthesis used a TRAV/TRBV-specific primer set for both chains. The authors ran about 20 PCR cycles to amplify TCRs with a constant-region primer and V-primer adapter. TCRdb re-called the reads with MiXCR, one entry per CDR3 protein. The sample records approximately 14,000 distinct CDR3 sequences, 45% to 55% being singletons. The germline V gene encodes CDR1 SEHNR and CDR2 FQNEAQ (reference sequence). The CDR3 length is 16 residues. Deletions cut 1 base from V and 0 bases from J, with 11 bases between. The J gene is TRBJ2-3, the V gene TRBV7-9; maybe TRBD1 (6 bases). The TCR originated in a human donor with advanced metastatic prostate, ovarian, gallbladder or colorectal cancer (not recorded which). This table probably holds off-target reads from a library built for another chain. CDR3: CASSLVWDTSTDTQYF. The CDR3 nucleotides read TGTGCCAGCAGCTTAGTCTGGGACACCAGCACAGATACGCAGTATTTT. Full variable domain (remainder filled in from reference TRBV7-9 and TRBJ2-3): DTGVSQNPRHKITKRGQNVTFRCDPISEHNRLYWYRQTLGQGPEFLTYFQNEAQLEKSRLLSDRFSAERPKGSFSTLEIQRTEQGDSAMYLCASSLVWDTSTDTQYFGPGTRLTVL.